These 17 T cell receptor beta chains came from one sample sequenced in a study of T cell repertoires in aging, cancer and after chemotherapy. Amplification of TCR beta used genomic DNA extracted from peripheral blood. A mixed TRB-A/B primer pool amplified rearranged TRB by multiplex touch-down PCR. One entry per CDR3 protein results from TCRdb running MiXCR on the multiplex PCR reads. The data contain around 2,800 distinct CDR3 sequences, about 32% of them singletons. Sequencing was performed on blood. These receptor sequences come from a human donor with a solid tumor.

The CDR3 DNA reads as TGTGCCAGCAGTTACTTAGCGGGAGGGACAGATACGCAGTATTTT. It is translated as CASSYLAGGTDTQYF. The V and J genes are TRBV6-6 and TRBJ2-3, with 11 bases matching TRBD2. The V segment lost 1 base and the J segment 3 bases; nucleotides outside the gene matches: 0. Germline V gene sequence: CDR1 MNHNY, CDR2 SVGAGI (reference sequence). The CDR3 is 15 residues long.

This clonotype has more than one count but fewer than ten. The genes are TRBV6-2 or TRBV6-3 and TRBJ1-1; D ambiguous. CDR3 length: 11 residues. CDR1 MNHEY and CDR2 SVGEGT come from the germline V gene. The ends were cut back, 7 bases at V and 4 bases at J, with 7 bases in the middle. The CDR3 loop reads CASTDTTEAFF. The CDR3 coding sequence is TGTGCCAGCACTGACACCACTGAAGCTTTCTTT.

In its sample, this clonotype was seen a few times. The gene calls are TRBV24-1 and TRBJ2-5; 10 bases are shared with TRBD1. Per the germline V gene, CDR1 is KGHDR and CDR2 is SFDVKD. V lost 8 bases to trimming and J lost 3 bases; unmatched junction nucleotides: 5. This CDR3 has 14 residues. The DNA for the CDR3 is TGTGCCACCAATTCCGGGACAGGGGAAGAGACCCAGTACTTC. This sequence encodes CATNSGTGEETQYF.

J is TRBJ2-1 and V is TRBV20-1, with D perhaps TRBD1 or TRBD2 (5 bases each). From germline, CDR1 is DFQATT and CDR2 SNEGSKA (reference sequence). The V gene lost 0 bases and the J gene lost 3 bases, with 12 bases spanning the gap. CDR3 length equals 15 residues. CDR3 nucleotide sequence: TGCAGTGCTAGAGATCGGGGCTGGAACTACAATGAGCAGTTCTTC. This sequence encodes CSARDRGWNYNEQFF.

The chain links TRBV20-1 to TRBJ1-2; D is possibly TRBD1 (5 bases). Germline values: CDR1 DFQATT, CDR2 SNEGSKA (reference sequence). Trimming took off 0 bases at V and 7 bases at J, with 12 bases between the two ends. The CDR3 is made up of 13 amino acids. CDR3 nucleotides: TGCAGTGCTAGAGATGGCAGGGAGACTGGCTACACCTTC. Translated, it gives CSARDGRETGYTF.

This clonotype was detected a few times. The J gene is TRBJ1-1, the V gene TRBV27; no reliable D call. CDR3 size: 13 residues. V lost 5 bases to trimming and J lost 1 base, with 8 bases between them. Germline assignment: CDR1 MNHEY and CDR2 SMNVEV (reference sequence). Here the CDR3 reads CASSHGENTEAFF. The CDR3 DNA reads TGTGCCAGCAGTCACGGGGAGAACACTGAAGCTTTCTTT.

This clonotype was seen a few times. DNA for the CDR3: TGTGCCAGTAGTCTCAGACTAGCGGGGGTCTCCTACAATGAGCAGTTCTTC. This encodes CASSLRLAGVSYNEQFF. The V gene is TRBV19, the J gene TRBJ2-1; 12 bases line up with TRBD2. Germline CDR1 reads LNHDA; CDR2 reads SQIVND (reference sequence). V lost 5 bases, J lost 0 bases, and 5 bases stayed unmatched. The CDR3 extends over 17 amino acids.

The V call is TRBV28, the J call TRBJ1-2; D possibly corresponds to TRBD1 (5 bases). This CDR3 has 14 amino acids. The germline V and J ends were trimmed by 8 bases and 4 bases, with 17 bases remaining between them. In germline, CDR1 is MDHEN, CDR2 SYDVKM. CDR3 protein: CASSRGANRYGYTF. Here the CDR3 DNA reads TGTGCCAGCTCGCGAGGGGCTAATCGCTATGGCTACACCTTC.

This clonotype was picked up a small number of times. The genes are TRBV6-1 and TRBJ1-2, with 11 bases matching TRBD1. CDR1 and CDR2 (germline): MNHNS, SASEGT. The V gene end was trimmed by 6 bases and the J gene end by 3 bases; junction bases not matched to a gene: 6. This CDR3 has 15 residues. In nucleotides, the CDR3 is TGTGCCAGCAGGATGGACAGGGGGCTTTACTATGGCTACACCTTC. Translated: CASRMDRGLYYGYTF.

The V and J genes are TRBV18 and TRBJ1-3; D may be TRBD1 (6 bases). CDR1 and CDR2 (germline): KGHSH, LQKENI. Trimming removed 3 bases at V and 3 bases at J, with 18 bases between. The CDR3 covers 17 residues. CDR3 in amino acids: CASSPEGRGSFGNTIYF. The DNA of the CDR3 is TGTGCCAGCTCACCGGAGGGCAGGGGAAGCTTTGGAAACACCATATATTTT.

The rearrangement joins TRBV10-2 to TRBJ1-1, with D maybe TRBD1 (6 bases). The germline V gene has CDR1 WSHSY and CDR2 SAAADI. The CDR3 totals 13 residues. V was cut by 7 bases and J by 6 bases, with 15 bases left in between. The CDR3 bases are TGCGCCAGCATGTTCATGGGGGGCTCTGAAGCTTTCTTT. Encoded protein: CASMFMGGSEAFF.

By its share, this clonotype is medium-sized. The rearrangement uses TRBV7-9 and TRBJ1-1; the D is unclear. The ends were cut back, 1 base at V and 4 bases at J, with 10 bases in the middle. The CDR3 spans 14 residues. Germline V lookup: CDR1 SEHNR, CDR2 FQNEAQ (reference sequence). The CDR3: CASSLEGESTEAFF. CDR3 coding DNA: TGTGCCAGCAGCTTAGAAGGAGAGAGCACTGAAGCTTTCTTT.

The CDR3 region is CASSPPGLAGSLSYEQYF. The CDR3 DNA follows: TGTGCCAGCAGCCCACCGGGACTAGCGGGCTCCCTCTCCTACGAGCAGTACTTC. The chain uses TRBV5-6 and TRBJ2-7; TRBD2 aligns across 12 bases. V shed 4 bases and J 0 bases; nucleotides not matched to a gene: 11. The CDR3 totals 18 residues. Germline V gene sequence: CDR1 SGHDT, CDR2 YYEEEE.

This chain connects TRBV5-1 to TRBJ1-5; a possible D gene is TRBD1 (6 bases). The ends were cut back, 4 bases at V and 2 bases at J, with 10 bases in the middle. CDR1 and CDR2 from the germline V gene are SGHRS and YFSETQ. This CDR3 has 14 residues. The CDR3 loop is CASSLRGGNQPQHF. In DNA form, the CDR3 reads TGCGCCAGCAGCCTCAGGGGCGGCAATCAGCCCCAGCATTTT.

The chain combines TRBV5-6 with TRBJ2-3, with unresolved D. The CDR3 totals 12 residues. Trimming removed 4 bases at V and 7 bases at J, with 10 bases between. The germline CDR1 and CDR2 sequences are SGHDT and YYEEEE. The CDR3 DNA follows: TGTGCCAGCAGCCTCGACAAATATACGCAGTATTTT. It is translated as CASSLDKYTQYF.

This clonotype was detected only a few times. J is TRBJ1-5 and V is TRBV20-1; 7 nucleotides align to TRBD1. The germline CDR1 and CDR2 sequences are DFQATT and SNEGSKA (reference sequence). With 5 bases clipped from V and 7 bases from J, the junction kept 11 bases outside the gene matches. This CDR3 is 14 amino acids long. This chain's CDR3 is CSARAGTANQPQHF. The CDR3 bases are TGCAGTGCTCGGGCCGGGACAGCGAACCAGCCCCAGCATTTT.

In its sample, this clonotype ranks as medium-sized. The V gene is TRBV6-5, the J gene TRBJ2-5, with D tentatively TRBD2 (5 bases). Germline V gene sequence: CDR1 MNHEY, CDR2 SVGAGI. The CDR3 has 15 amino acids. V lost 2 bases, J lost 2 bases, and 12 bases lay in between. As DNA, the CDR3 is TGTGCCAGCAGTTACCACGGACTTTTACAAGAGACCCAGTACTTC. This codes for CASSYHGLLQETQYF.